The clone carrying this T cell receptor beta chain has only one observation. This sample is part of a study of cytomegalovirus exposure and HLA in healthy donors. CDR1 and CDR2 from the germline V gene are SGHTA and FQGNSA. The CDR3 loop spans 16 amino acids. J gave up 3 bases and V 4 bases, and 10 bases lay outside the gene matches. Primers included in the PCR were 60 Vbeta and 13 Jbeta primers. TCRdb's table, derived via immunoSEQ multiplex PCR, lists solely in-frame clones and lacks some. The repertoire holds some 74,000 clones, with 60% to 85% as singletons. The clonotype originates from a male donor in good health and CMV-seronegative. The source material was PBMCs. The chain is built from TRBV7-2 and TRBJ2-7, with 9 bases matching TRBD1. The CDR3 loop is CASSSPFGQGFYEQYF. As DNA, the CDR3 is TGTGCCAGCAGCTCCCCGTTTGGACAGGGGTTCTACGAGCAGTACTTC.